The following is a TCR beta chain sequence with its context. What it binds is not known. Before sequencing, viral peptide pools were used by the ViraFEST assay to expand antigen-specific CD4+ T cells. The culture ran for roughly ten days before CD4+ T cells were isolated. Supplemented with about 10 IU/ml IL-2 and roughly 10 ug/ml peptides, around 2 million PBMC per well were kept in culture. Half of the medium was exchanged for IL-2 medium on both days 3 and 7. The data are from a study of vaccination effects on CD4 cells after COVID-19. Broader study findings: Whether induced by infection or by vaccine, clones showed marked clonal contraction late after vaccination.

This CDR3 region has 13 residues. V was shortened by 8 bases and J by 5 bases, with 15 bases between the two germline ends. Germline V gives CDR1 MDHEN, CDR2 SYDVKM. This table comes from immunoSEQ multiplex PCR, and its TCRdb copy is limited to in-frame clones, with some not included. The table records about 79,000 clones, roughly 72% of them present only once. This chain uses TRBV28 with TRBJ2-5, with D tentatively TRBD1 (6 bases). This clonotype was sampled from a human donor who received a COVID-19 vaccine. The starting material was CD4+ T cells from PBMCs cultured with HCoV-229E spike peptides, obtained before COVID-19 vaccination. CDR3 nucleotide sequence: TGTGCCAGCCGGGTTGGGGGCCGGGAGACCCAGTACTTC. Residues: CASRVGGRETQYF. The entire variable domain, with the rest obtained from reference TRBV28 and TRBJ2-5, is as follows: DVKVTQSSRYLVKRTGEKVFLECVQDMDHENMFWYRQDPGLGLRLIYFSYDVKMKEKGDIPEGYSVSREKKERFSLILESASTNQTSMYLCASRVGGRETQYFGPGTRLLVL.